Following are 10 T cell receptor beta chains from one sample sequenced in a study of beta chain features in type 1 diabetes listed by TCRdb under 2018. Library prep was done by the immunoSEQ multiplex PCR assay. All of the isolated RNA was reverse transcribed with the High Capacity cDNA Reverse Transcription Kit, so expressed TCRB transcripts were sequenced. TCRdb stores this immuneACCESS table with in-frame sequences only. Part of the clones is absent; in the studies checked, under half of the shortfall reflects unresolved V genes, and no reason is known for the rest. The sample table holds under 250,000 clones, of which roughly an eighth were seen once. Roughly 0.024% of the sample rests with the top ten. Sequenced material: naive CD4+ T cells from blood. The sample's cell subset or site label is to be understood as: true naive CD4+ T cells. These receptors all come from a woman aged 40 to 50 in good health.

The chain has TRBV7-9 and TRBJ2-3; D remains ambiguous. CDR1 SEHNR and CDR2 FQNEAQ come from the germline V gene (reference sequence). Trimming took off 1 base at V and 10 bases at J, with 18 bases between the two ends. The length of the CDR3 is 15 residues. CDR3 coding DNA: TGTGCCAGCAGCTTAGTTGCCCAGACTTCAGACGCGCAGTATTTT. Protein product: CASSLVAQTSDAQYF.

Comment on this clone: Distinct nucleotide sequences in the sample also encode this CDR3. The chain employs TRBV18 and TRBJ1-2; 7 nucleotides align to TRBD1. The CDR3 is made up of 14 amino acids. Germline-derived CDR1 and CDR2 are KGHSH and LQKENI. V shed 2 bases, J shed 2 bases, and the junction held 2 bases outside the gene matches. CDR3 sequence reads: CASSPDRANYGYTF. Here the CDR3 DNA reads TGTGCCAGCTCACCAGACAGGGCGAACTATGGCTACACCTTC.

This rearrangement joins TRBV19 to TRBJ1-1, with 7 bases matching TRBD1. Losses at the gene ends were 8 bases for V and 4 bases for J; bases not matched to a gene: 13. The CDR3 loop spans 15 amino acids. CDR1 is LNHDA, CDR2 SQIVND, per germline (reference sequence). Written as DNA, the CDR3 is TGTGCCAGTGGGTCGAAGGGGGCGGGGATCACTGAAGCTTTCTTT. Translating gives CASGSKGAGITEAFF.

CDR3 bases: TGCGCCAGCGGGACAGGGGGGATTGTGCAGTATTTT. It is translated as CASGTGGIVQYF. This chain links TRBV5-1 with TRBJ2-3, with 11 bases identical to TRBD1. J lost 11 bases, V lost 7 bases, and 6 bases had no gene match. The CDR3 length is 12 residues. CDR1 is SGHRS and CDR2 is YFSETQ in the germline V gene.

The gene calls are TRBV6-4 and TRBJ2-3; 10 bases are a match to TRBD2. Germline V gene lookup returns CDR1 MRHNA and CDR2 SNTAGT. This CDR3 contains 16 residues. The V segment lost 4 bases and the J segment 2 bases; nucleotides outside the gene matches: 6. CDR3 sequence: CASSALSGGATDTQYF. The CDR3 DNA is TGTGCCAGCAGTGCCTTGAGCGGGGGGGCCACAGATACGCAGTATTTT.

J is TRBJ1-1 and V is TRBV7-9, with D tentatively TRBD1 (5 bases). The CDR3 covers 14 residues. V lost 3 bases and J lost 3, with 11 bases in between. CDR1 is SEHNR and CDR2 is FQNEAQ in the germline V gene (reference sequence). CDR3 region: CASSFLGADTEAFF. CDR3 DNA sequence: TGTGCCAGCAGCTTCTTAGGGGCCGACACTGAAGCTTTCTTT.

The chain has TRBV5-4 and TRBJ1-5; TRBD1 matches 7 bases. CDR3 length equals 16 residues. Germline lookup yields CDR1 SGHNT and CDR2 YYREEE (reference sequence). With V trimmed by 0 bases and J by 2 bases, 5 bases remained unmatched. As DNA, the CDR3 is TGTGCCAGCAGCTTGGCAGGGGGTGTTGGCAATCAGCCCCAGCATTTT. Translation: CASSLAGGVGNQPQHF.

CDR3: CASSPLAGGSTGELFF. CDR3 DNA: TGCGCCAGCAGCCCACTAGCGGGGGGAAGTACCGGGGAGCTGTTTTTT. The chain has TRBV5-1 and TRBJ2-2; TRBD2 aligns across 12 bases. Trimming took 4 bases from V and 5 from J; bases not matched to a gene: 6. The germline V gene encodes CDR1 SGHRS and CDR2 YFSETQ. This CDR3 contains 16 residues.

The chain recombines TRBV20-1 with TRBJ2-7; D unclear. Trimming took off 1 base at V and 3 bases at J, with 4 bases between the two ends. The CDR3 contains 11 residues. Germline V gene sequence: CDR1 DFQATT, CDR2 SNEGSKA (reference sequence). CDR3 loop: CSARAYYEQYF. The CDR3 DNA is TGCAGTGCTAGAGCCTACTACGAGCAGTACTTC.

This clone was counted a few times. The V gene is TRBV29-1, the J gene TRBJ2-2; 9 positions match TRBD1. Trimming took 7 bases from V and 9 from J; bases not matched to a gene: 18. The length of the CDR3 is 16 residues. The germline CDR1 and CDR2 sequences are SQVTM and ANQGSEA. The CDR3 spells CSGSWDRAGVVRELFF. CDR3 in DNA: TGCAGCGGTTCTTGGGACAGGGCTGGGGTTGTGAGGGAGCTGTTTTTT.